Sequencing of this TCR beta chain was carried out in a study of patients and donors after allogeneic stem cell transplantation. V lost 3 bases and J lost 0, with 10 bases in between. The CDR3 is 15 amino acids. The germline gives CDR1 SGHTA, CDR2 FQGNSA. MiXCR, applied by TCRdb to the RT-PCR reads, yields one record per CDR3 protein. The sample has roughly 960,000 distinct CDR3 sequences; roughly 18% are singletons. Input material: blood, either unsorted or a sorted T cell fraction (not recorded which). The V call is TRBV7-2, the J call TRBJ2-3, with a weak D call TRBD2 (5 bases). The clonotype was recovered from a human donor who was either an allogeneic HSCT recipient or a stem cell or donor lymphocyte infusion donor (not recorded which). It is not recorded whose cells these are; they may come from a transplant donor. The CDR3 sequence: CASSFGGQSTDTQYF. CDR3 coding DNA: TGTGCCAGCAGCTTTGGCGGGCAGAGCACAGATACGCAGTATTTT.